The source of this TCR beta chain is a study of identical twins. Study findings and constraints: Excess sharing by twins proved weaker in beta out-of-frame sequences.

This clonotype showed up just a few times. The target antigen is unknown. Each cDNA held unique molecular identifiers, and template switching gave it a universal primer site. Each CDR3 protein is one row after TCRdb ran MiXCR on the 5' RACE reads. The sample has hundreds of thousands of distinct CDR3 sequences; 15% to 20% are singletons. The CDR3 sequence is 14 residues long. Trimming took off 1 base at V and 4 bases at J, with 14 bases between the two ends. CDR1 is DFQATT and CDR2 is SNEGSKA in the germline V gene (reference sequence). The sample also formed part of further work on T cells expressing NK-cell markers. That investigation notes: TCR beta repertoires came from sorted CD3+CD56+NKG2C+, CD3+CD56+NKG2C- and CD3+CD56-NKG2C+ T cells.

Sequenced material: PBMCs. V gene TRBV20-1 combines with J gene TRBJ2-7; a weak D match, TRBD2 (6 bases). This TCR derives from a young woman in good health. CDR3 sequence reads: CSARGGGGIYEQYF. The DNA of the CDR3 is TGCAGTGCTAGAGGGGGAGGAGGAATTTACGAGCAGTACTTC.